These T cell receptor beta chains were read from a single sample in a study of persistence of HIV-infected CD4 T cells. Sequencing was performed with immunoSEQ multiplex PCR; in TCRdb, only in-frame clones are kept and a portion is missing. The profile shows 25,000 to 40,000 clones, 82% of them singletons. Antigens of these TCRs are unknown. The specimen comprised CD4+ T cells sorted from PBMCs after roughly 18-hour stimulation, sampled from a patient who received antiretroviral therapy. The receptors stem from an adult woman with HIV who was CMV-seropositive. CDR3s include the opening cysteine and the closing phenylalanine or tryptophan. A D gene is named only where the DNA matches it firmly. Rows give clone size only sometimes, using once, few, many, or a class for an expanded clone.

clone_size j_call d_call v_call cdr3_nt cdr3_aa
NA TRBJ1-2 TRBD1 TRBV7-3 TGTGCCAGCAGCCTCCGACAGGGGTATGGCTACACCTTC CASSLRQGYGYTF
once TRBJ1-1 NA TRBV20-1 TGCAGTGCTAGCCCGATTGAAGCTTTCTTT CSASPIEAFF
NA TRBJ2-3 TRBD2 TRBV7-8 TGTGCCAGCAGCCCCACGCCTAGCGGGAGGACAGATACGCAGTATTTT CASSPTPSGRTDTQYF
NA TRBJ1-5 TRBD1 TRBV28 TGTGCCAGCAGTTTATTTCAGACAGGGCTTCAGCCCCAGCATTTT CASSLFQTGLQPQHF
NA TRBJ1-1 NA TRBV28 TGTGCCAGCTTAGTTTCAAACACTGAAGCTTTCTTT CASLVSNTEAFF
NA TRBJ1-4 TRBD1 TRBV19 TGTGCCAGTAGACTGGGGACAGACAAAAATGAAAAACTGTTTTTT CASRLGTDKNEKLFF
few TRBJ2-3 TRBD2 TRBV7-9 TGTGCCAGCGGGGAGGGAGTTAGCCCAGATACGCAGTATTTT CASGEGVSPDTQYF
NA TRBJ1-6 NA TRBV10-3 TGTGCCATCAGTGAGTCTGGCGGACAGCGTAATTCACCCCTCCACTTT CAISESGGQRNSPLHF
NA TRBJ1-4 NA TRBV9 TGTGCCAGCAGCGTAGTCCCTACGAAGGGTGAAAAACTGTTTTTT CASSVVPTKGEKLFF
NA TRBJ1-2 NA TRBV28 TGTGCCAGCAGTTTAGGAGGGCAGGGTCCGGGCTACACCTTC CASSLGGQGPGYTF
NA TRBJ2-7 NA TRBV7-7 TGTGCCAGCAGCTTAGCCCAGGGGGGGCTCTACGAGCAGTACTTC CASSLAQGGLYEQYF
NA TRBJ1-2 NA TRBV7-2 TGTGCCAGCAGCTTCGGAGGGAACTATGGCTACACCTTC CASSFGGNYGYTF
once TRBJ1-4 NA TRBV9 TGTGCCAGCAGCGGGGCAACTAATGAAAAACTGTTTTTT CASSGATNEKLFF
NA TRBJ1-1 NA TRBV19 TGTGCCAGTAGTATAGGAATGGCAGGGAACACTGAAGCTTTCTTT CASSIGMAGNTEAFF
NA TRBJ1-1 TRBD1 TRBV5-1 TGCGCCAGCAGCCCCCAGGGGGGGGCGGGGGCGGCTTTCTTT CASSPQGGAGAAFF
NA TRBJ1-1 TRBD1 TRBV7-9 TGTGCCAGCAGCTGGACCGGGACAGAGAACACTGAAGCTTTCTTT CASSWTGTENTEAFF
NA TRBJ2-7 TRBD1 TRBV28 TGTGCCAGCAGTCGGACAGGGCCCTACGAGCAGTACTTC CASSRTGPYEQYF
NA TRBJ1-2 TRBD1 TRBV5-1 TGCGCCAGCAGCTTGGAACAGGGGGCCTATGGCTACACCTTC CASSLEQGAYGYTF
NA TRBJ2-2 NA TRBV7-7 TGTGCCAGCAGCTCCGGGCCGACCCCATTCCTGAACACCGGGGAGCTGTTTTTT CASSSGPTPFLNTGELFF